The 30 T cell receptor beta chains in this list originate from one sample, sequenced in a study of CD8 T cells in ankylosing spondylitis. TCRdb redid the calling of the 5' RACE reads with MiXCR, one entry per CDR3 protein. The sample records roughly 130,000 distinct CDR3 sequences, over 6% being singletons. The specimen was blood, either unsorted or a sorted T cell fraction (not recorded which). Receptor source: a male donor with ankylosing spondylitis or in good health (not recorded which).

This clonotype turned up a few times. The chain recombines TRBV20-1 with TRBJ2-2; perhaps D is TRBD1 or TRBD2 (6 bases each). CDR1 is DFQATT, CDR2 SNEGSKA, per germline (reference sequence). With 5 bases removed from V and 7 bases from J, the gap between germline ends came to 17 bases. CDR3 length: 14 residues. CDR3 coding DNA: TGCAGTGCTCGACCGTGGGGGGCTGACGGGGAGCTGTTTTTT. It encodes CSARPWGADGELFF.

This clonotype was seen ten or more times. The chain uses TRBV5-8 and TRBJ2-3, with D perhaps TRBD1 or TRBD2 (5 bases each). Trimming left V 1 base short and J 6 bases short, with 12 bases between. The CDR3 runs to 14 residues. CDR1 is SGHTS, CDR2 YDEGEE, per germline. The CDR3 sequence is CASSLRGLGDTQYF. DNA of the CDR3: TGTGCCAGCAGCTTGCGGGGCCTAGGGGATACGCAGTATTTT. Supplemented by reference TRBV5-8 and TRBJ2-3, the full variable domain reads EAGVTQSPTHLIKTRGQQATLRCSPISGHTSVYWYQQALGLGLQFLLWYDEGEERNRGNFPPRFSGRQFPNYSSELNVNALELEDSALYLCASSLRGLGDTQYFGPGTRLTVL.

In its sample, this clonotype was seen many times. The gene calls are TRBV5-1 and TRBJ2-2, with D possibly being TRBD2 (5 bases). The CDR3 spans 14 residues. Trimming removed 4 bases at V and 3 bases at J, with 10 bases between. From germline, CDR1 is SGHRS and CDR2 YFSETQ. CDR3 DNA sequence: TGCGCCAGCAGCATAAGCGGAGACACCGGGGAGCTGTTTTTT. Residues: CASSISGDTGELFF.

There are many counts of this clonotype. The V gene is TRBV6-2 or TRBV6-3, the J gene TRBJ2-7, with a tentative D call TRBD2 (6 bases). CDR1 MNHEY and CDR2 SVGEGT come from the germline V gene. Trimming took off 7 bases at V and 2 bases at J, with 18 bases between the two ends. The CDR3 loop spans 15 amino acids. For the CDR3, the DNA is TGTGCCAGCACCCAGGAGACTAGTCGCGCCTACGAGCAGTACTTC. Residues: CASTQETSRAYEQYF.

At least ten counts were recorded for this clonotype. V is TRBV7-3 and J is TRBJ1-2; D perhaps matches TRBD1 (6 bases). The CDR3 consists of 15 residues. Trimming left V 5 bases short and J 4 bases short, with 17 bases between. Germline CDR1 SGHTA, CDR2 FQGTGA. CDR3 nucleotide sequence: TGTGCCAGCAGCACGCACAGGGTGCGACTCTATGGCTACACCTTC. As protein: CASSTHRVRLYGYTF.

This clonotype has at least ten counts. The V call is TRBV4-3, the J call TRBJ2-7, with D unclear. CDR1 LGHNA and CDR2 YSLEER come from the germline V gene. Trimming took off 2 bases at V and 0 bases at J, with 11 bases between the two ends. The CDR3 spans 15 residues. CDR3 sequence (DNA): TGCGCCAGCAGCCAACAAAGGACGGCCTCCTACGAGCAGTACTTC. Protein sequence: CASSQQRTASYEQYF.

This clonotype came up many times. CDR3: CASSLDPSGGELFF. The DNA of the CDR3 is TGTGCCAGCAGCTTAGACCCTTCCGGCGGGGAGCTGTTTTTT. This chain connects TRBV7-2 to TRBJ2-2, with D hard to call. Trimming removed 1 base at V and 7 bases at J, with 10 bases between. The germline gives CDR1 SGHTA, CDR2 FQGNSA. The CDR3 totals 14 residues.

This clonotype was counted at least ten times. The chain couples TRBV5-1 to TRBJ2-5; 13 positions agree with TRBD2. V lost 4 bases to trimming and J lost 2 bases; unmatched junction nucleotides: 5. There are 16 residues in the CDR3. In germline, CDR1 is SGHRS, CDR2 YFSETQ. The DNA for the CDR3 is TGCGCCAGCAGCAGCGGACTAGCGGGAGTACAAGAGACCCAGTACTTC. Protein: CASSSGLAGVQETQYF.

This clonotype showed up many times. This chain connects TRBV5-6 to TRBJ2-1; TRBD1 might be the D (5 bases). This CDR3 comprises 13 residues. V lost 4 bases, J lost 4 bases, and 9 bases lay in between. CDR1 SGHDT and CDR2 YYEEEE come from the germline V gene. As DNA, the CDR3 is TGTGCCAGCAGCGGGGCCGCGTACAATGAGCAGTTCTTC. It is translated as CASSGAAYNEQFF.

This clonotype was recorded at least ten times. This chain links TRBV18 with TRBJ2-1; TRBD1 matches 8 bases. The germline CDR1 and CDR2 sequences are KGHSH and LQKENI. The CDR3 covers 14 residues. Trimming removed 8 bases from V and 4 bases from J; junction bases left unmatched: 7. CDR3 loop: CASTTGGYYNEQFF. The DNA for the CDR3 is TGTGCCAGCACAACAGGGGGGTATTACAATGAGCAGTTCTTC.

For this clonotype: A much bigger clone sits one base away, suggesting this may be a read error. This sequence joins TRBV5-1 and TRBJ1-1; TRBD1 agrees at 7 bases. CDR3 length: 14 amino acids. Germline values: CDR1 SGHRS, CDR2 YFSETQ. The chain's CDR3 is CAGSHIQGDTEAFF. CDR3 sequence (DNA): TGCGCCGGCAGCCACATCCAGGGGGATACTGAAGCTTTCTTT.

This clonotype was recorded at least ten times. The chain links TRBV20-1 to TRBJ2-1, with 10 bases identical to TRBD2. CDR1 and CDR2 from the germline V gene are DFQATT and SNEGSKA (reference sequence). V was pared by 0 bases and J by 6 bases, with 8 bases of the junction left unmatched. The CDR3 consists of 16 residues. CDR3 sequence reads: CSAREWGAGGPNEQFF. Written as DNA, the CDR3 is TGCAGTGCTAGAGAATGGGGAGCGGGGGGGCCCAATGAGCAGTTCTTC.

The table lists this clonotype with many counts. The chain carries TRBV4-3 and TRBJ1-2; 8 nucleotides line up with TRBD1. CDR3 length equals 15 residues. Germline loops: CDR1 LGHNA, CDR2 YSLEER. J was trimmed by 6 bases and V by 1 base; bases with no gene match: 7. The CDR3 nucleotides read TGCGCCAGCAGCCAAGGGCAGGGGGCTTATAATGGCTACACCTTC. Protein: CASSQGQGAYNGYTF.

This clonotype was counted ten times or more. The chain carries TRBV29-1 and TRBJ2-1, with TRBD1 identical over 8 bases. J gave up 0 bases and V 6 bases, and 10 bases lay outside the gene matches. CDR3 size: 16 residues. CDR1 is SQVTM, CDR2 ANQGSEA, per germline. CDR3: CSVQGQAKSSYNEQFF. The CDR3 bases are TGCAGCGTACAGGGACAGGCGAAGAGCTCCTACAATGAGCAGTTCTTC.

The table lists this clonotype with many counts. This chain connects TRBV5-1 to TRBJ1-2, with a weak D call TRBD1 (6 bases). The germline CDR1 and CDR2 sequences are SGHRS and YFSETQ. The CDR3 consists of 15 residues. Trimming removed 0 bases at V and 4 bases at J, with 13 bases between. In DNA, the CDR3 is TGCGCCAGCAGCTTGGATGGGGGCCCTACCTATGGCTACACCTTC. Its protein product is CASSLDGGPTYGYTF.

This clonotype was seen at least ten times. The V gene is TRBV28, the J gene TRBJ2-5; no clear D. Germline V gives CDR1 MDHEN, CDR2 SYDVKM. There are 16 residues in the CDR3. Trimming pared 1 base from V and 2 bases from J, leaving 14 bases between. Here the CDR3 reads CASSLFGRQLQETQYF. CDR3 DNA: TGTGCCAGCAGTTTATTCGGCAGGCAACTTCAAGAGACCCAGTACTTC.

In its sample, this clonotype was seen many times. The chain employs TRBV3-1 and TRBJ1-2, with TRBD1 identical over 7 bases. CDR1 and CDR2 (germline): LGHDT, YNNKEL (reference sequence). The CDR3 contains 16 residues. J was trimmed by 1 base and V by 0 bases; bases with no gene match: 5. Here the CDR3 DNA reads TGTGCCAGCAGCCAAGATAGTAGGGGGCTTAACTATGGCTACACCTTC. Protein product: CASSQDSRGLNYGYTF.

In this sample, this clonotype turned up many times. The chain uses TRBV10-3 and TRBJ2-1, with 10 bases that match TRBD2. From germline, CDR1 is ENHRY and CDR2 SYGVKD. Trimming took 2 bases from V and 1 from J; bases not matched to a gene: 2. The CDR3 extends over 16 amino acids. The CDR3 loop is CAISEASGGSYNEQFF. In DNA form, the CDR3 reads TGTGCCATCAGTGAGGCTAGCGGGGGATCCTACAATGAGCAGTTCTTC.

As concerns this clonotype: A much larger clone differs from this one at a single base, so this may be a read error. The CDR3 end shows no conserved phenylalanine or tryptophan, and so a read error is likely. The J gene is TRBJ2-5, the V gene TRBV11-2; possible D gene TRBD1, 6 bases. CDR1 is SGHAT and CDR2 is FQNNGV in the germline V gene. This CDR3 contains 15 residues. The ends were cut back, 5 bases at V and 2 bases at J, with 15 bases in the middle. CDR3 sequence (DNA): TGTGCCAGCAGCCCCGACAGGTTGAGGCAAGAGACCCAGTACTCC. This gives the protein CASSPDRLRQETQYS.

This clonotype occurred many times. The V call is TRBV27, the J call TRBJ2-5, with 7 bases matching TRBD2. J lost 2 bases, V lost 6 bases, and 6 bases had no gene match. The CDR3 spans 14 residues. Germline loops: CDR1 MNHEY, CDR2 SMNVEV (reference sequence). The CDR3 coding sequence is TGTGCCAGCAGGAGGCTAGCGGAACAAGAGACCCAGTACTTC. This sequence encodes CASRRLAEQETQYF.

This clonotype was recorded many times. The chain couples TRBV7-6 to TRBJ2-3, with D hard to call. V gave up 5 bases and J gave up 0 bases, with 6 bases separating them. Germline CDR1 SGHVS, CDR2 FNYEAQ. The CDR3 runs to 13 residues. CDR3 sequence (DNA): TGTGCCAGCAGCCGACCAAGCACAGATACGCAGTATTTT. The encoded protein is CASSRPSTDTQYF.

The V and J genes are TRBV11-2 and TRBJ2-7; 16 nucleotides match TRBD2. V shed 0 bases and J 1 base; nucleotides not matched to a gene: 6. Germline values: CDR1 SGHAT, CDR2 FQNNGV. The CDR3 is made up of 19 amino acids. DNA for the CDR3: TGTGCCAGCAGCTTAGAGGGACTAGCGGGAGGGCCTTTATCCTACGAGCAGTACTTC. Translation gives CASSLEGLAGGPLSYEQYF. The full variable domain, with the rest looked up from reference TRBV11-2 and TRBJ2-7, is EAGVAQSPRYKIIEKRQSVAFWCNPISGHATLYWYQQILGQGPKLLIQFQNNGVVDDSQLPKDRFSAERLKGVDSTLKIQPAKLEDSAVYLCASSLEGLAGGPLSYEQYFGPGTRLTVT.

The sample holds many counts of this clonotype. The rearrangement joins TRBV20-1 to TRBJ2-1; D not certain. The CDR3 spans 15 residues. The V end was cut by 3 bases, the J end by 9 bases, with 21 bases between. Germline V CDR1 and CDR2: DFQATT, SNEGSKA (reference sequence). The CDR3 DNA follows: TGCAGTGCTAGGATCACCAGCCGTACAAACGGTGAGCAGTTCTTC. Amino acids: CSARITSRTNGEQFF.

This clonotype was found many times. This chain joins TRBV11-2 and TRBJ2-2; 7 nucleotides line up with TRBD2. There are 15 residues in the CDR3. V dropped 3 bases and J dropped 1; count of bases not matched to a gene: 2. CDR1 is SGHAT, CDR2 FQNNGV, per germline. The CDR3 sequence is CASSLLAGNTGELFF. The CDR3 nucleotides read TGTGCCAGCAGCTTGTTAGCGGGGAACACCGGGGAGCTGTTTTTT.

This clonotype showed up many times. The chain joins TRBV3-1 to TRBJ2-5, with D uncertain. Germline V gives CDR1 LGHDT, CDR2 YNNKEL (reference sequence). The V and J ends lost 1 base and 5 bases respectively, with 8 bases between them. CDR3 size: 13 residues. The CDR3: CASSQGGRETQYF. The CDR3 nucleotides are TGTGCCAGCAGCCAAGGGGGTCGGGAGACCCAGTACTTC.

This clonotype was counted many times. The V gene is TRBV7-2, the J gene TRBJ2-5; 11 bases align to TRBD2. The CDR3 sequence is 17 residues long. Trimming removed 0 bases from V and 5 bases from J; junction bases left unmatched: 8. Per germline, CDR1 SGHTA and CDR2 FQGNSA. CDR3 region: CASSLALIAGGPETQYF. Written as DNA, the CDR3 is TGTGCCAGCAGCTTAGCCCTTATAGCGGGAGGGCCGGAGACCCAGTACTTC.

This clonotype has ten or more counts. J is TRBJ2-1 and V is TRBV7-3, with 7 bases identical to TRBD1. The trim removed 4 bases at V and 0 bases at J, leaving 9 bases unmatched. CDR3 length: 17 residues. Germline CDR1 is SGHTA and CDR2 is FQGTGA. This CDR3 is CASSSPGQASSYNEQFF. The CDR3 DNA reads TGTGCCAGCAGCTCACCAGGACAGGCCAGCTCCTACAATGAGCAGTTCTTC.

Ten or more counts support this clonotype. The chain joins TRBV7-6 to TRBJ1-4; D call uncertain. The germline V gene encodes CDR1 SGHVS and CDR2 FNYEAQ. Deletions cut 8 bases from V and 1 base from J, with 8 bases between. This CDR3 has 13 amino acids. CDR3 amino acids: CASRAGTNEKLFF. CDR3 in DNA: TGTGCCAGCCGGGCTGGAACTAATGAAAAACTGTTTTTT.

Only one count was recorded for this clonotype. V usage is TRBV5-4 and J usage is TRBJ2-1; D unclear. The germline V gene encodes CDR1 SGHNT and CDR2 YYREEE (reference sequence). Trimming left V 4 bases short and J 6 bases short, with 14 bases between. CDR3 size: 14 residues. DNA of the CDR3: TGTGCCAGCAGCCCCCCCTCTAGTGGCAATGAGCAGTTCTTC. Its protein product is CASSPPSSGNEQFF.

This clonotype was recorded at least ten times. The CDR3 loop is CASSLSLASGSRGYEQYF. CDR3 coding DNA: TGCGCCAGCAGCTTGTCCCTGGCTAGCGGCTCACGAGGCTACGAGCAGTACTTC. The V and J genes are TRBV5-1 and TRBJ2-7; 7 bases line up with TRBD2. Trimming at V came to 1 base and at J to 3 bases, leaving 16 bases not matched to a gene. The CDR3 spans 18 residues. Germline V lookup: CDR1 SGHRS, CDR2 YFSETQ.